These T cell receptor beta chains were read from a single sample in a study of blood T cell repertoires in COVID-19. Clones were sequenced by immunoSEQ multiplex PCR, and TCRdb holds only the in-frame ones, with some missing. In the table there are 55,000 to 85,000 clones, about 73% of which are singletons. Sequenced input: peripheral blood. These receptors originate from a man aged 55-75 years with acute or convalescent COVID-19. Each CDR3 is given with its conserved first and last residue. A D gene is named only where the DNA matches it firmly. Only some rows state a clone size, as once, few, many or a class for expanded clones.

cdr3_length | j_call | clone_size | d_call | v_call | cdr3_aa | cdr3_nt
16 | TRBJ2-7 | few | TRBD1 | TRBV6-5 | CASSSLKGGTSYEQYF | TGTGCCAGCAGTTCACTAAAAGGGGGCACCTCCTACGAGCAGTACTTC
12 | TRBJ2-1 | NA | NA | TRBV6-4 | CASSEQGNEQFF | TGTGCCAGCAGTGAGCAGGGGAATGAGCAGTTCTTC
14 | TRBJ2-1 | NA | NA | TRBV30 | CAWMGLSLGNEQFF | TGTGCCTGGATGGGACTCTCTCTGGGGAATGAGCAGTTCTTC
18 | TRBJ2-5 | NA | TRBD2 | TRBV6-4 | CASSDLGAGGLTGETQYF | TGTGCCAGCAGTGACCTTGGGGCGGGGGGCCTAACGGGAGAGACCCAGTACTTC
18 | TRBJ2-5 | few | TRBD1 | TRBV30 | CAWNRRFDRGLLGETQYF | TGTGCCTGGAATAGGCGGTTTGACAGGGGACTTCTGGGGGAGACCCAGTACTTC
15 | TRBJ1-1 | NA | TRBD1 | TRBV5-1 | CASSLGDRGNTEAFF | TGCGCCAGCAGCTTGGGAGACAGGGGGAACACTGAAGCTTTCTTT
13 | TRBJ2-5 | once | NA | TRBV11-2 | CASSLGHRETQYF | TGTGCCAGCAGCTTAGGCCACCGGGAGACCCAGTACTTC
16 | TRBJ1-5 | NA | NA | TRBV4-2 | CASSQVGQYSNQPQHF | TGTGCCAGCAGCCAAGTTGGACAATATAGCAATCAGCCCCAGCATTTT
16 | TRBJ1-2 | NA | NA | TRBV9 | CASSVAGRRGLNGYTF | TGTGCCAGCAGCGTAGCTGGGAGGAGGGGATTAAATGGCTACACCTTC
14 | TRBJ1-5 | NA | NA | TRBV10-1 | CASKSPASYQPQHF | TGCGCCAGCAAATCACCGGCTAGCTATCAGCCCCAGCATTTT
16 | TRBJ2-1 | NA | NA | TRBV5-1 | CASSSTYGISDNEQFF | TGCGCCAGCAGCTCCACGTACGGGATCTCGGACAATGAGCAGTTCTTC
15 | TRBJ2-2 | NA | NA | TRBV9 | CASRAQDLNTGELFF | TGTGCCAGCAGAGCACAGGATTTGAACACCGGGGAGCTGTTTTTT
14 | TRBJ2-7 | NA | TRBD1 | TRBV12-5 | CASGLTGGLYEQYF | TGTGCTAGTGGTTTGACAGGGGGCTTATACGAGCAGTACTTC
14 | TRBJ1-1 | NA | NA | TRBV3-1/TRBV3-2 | CASSPSYRNTEAFF | TGTGCCAGCAGCCCCTCCTACAGGAACACTGAAGCTTTCTTT
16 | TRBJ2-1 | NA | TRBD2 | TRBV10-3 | CAISVLAGASYNEQFF | TGTGCCATCAGTGTCCTAGCGGGGGCGTCCTACAATGAGCAGTTCTTC
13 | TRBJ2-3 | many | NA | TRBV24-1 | CATQGINADTQYF | TGTGCCACGCAGGGGATTAACGCAGATACGCAGTATTTT
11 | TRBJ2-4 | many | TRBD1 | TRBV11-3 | CASSAGGIQYF | TGTGCCAGCAGCGCAGGGGGCATTCAGTACTTC
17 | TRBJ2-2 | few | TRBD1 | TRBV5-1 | CASSANPGQGNTGELFF | TGCGCCAGCAGCGCAAATCCGGGACAGGGAAACACCGGGGAGCTGTTTTTT
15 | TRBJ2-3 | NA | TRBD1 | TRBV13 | CATNPTGGSEDTQYF | TGTGCCACCAACCCGACAGGGGGCAGCGAAGATACGCAGTATTTT
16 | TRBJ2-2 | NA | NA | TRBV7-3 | CASSLTLARGTGELFF | TGTGCCAGCAGCTTAACGTTGGCCAGAGGCACCGGGGAGCTGTTTTTT
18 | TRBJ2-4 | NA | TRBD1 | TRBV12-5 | CASAPKAGQGLAKNIQYF | TGTGCTAGTGCCCCCAAGGCGGGACAGGGGTTAGCCAAAAACATTCAGTACTTC
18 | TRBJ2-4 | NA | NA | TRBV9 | CASSVDDGTTAAKNIQYF | TGTGCCAGCAGCGTAGACGACGGGACAACTGCAGCCAAAAACATTCAGTACTTC
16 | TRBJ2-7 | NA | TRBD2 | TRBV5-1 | CASSMTSSGPSYEQYF | TGCGCCAGCAGCATGACATCTAGCGGGCCCTCCTACGAGCAGTACTTC
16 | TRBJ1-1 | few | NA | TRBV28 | CASTETGKGLNTEAFF | TGTGCCAGCACAGAAACAGGGAAGGGGCTGAACACTGAAGCTTTCTTT
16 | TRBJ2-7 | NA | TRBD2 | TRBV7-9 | CASRELAGGSAYEQYF | TGTGCCAGCAGGGAACTAGCGGGAGGTAGTGCCTACGAGCAGTACTTC
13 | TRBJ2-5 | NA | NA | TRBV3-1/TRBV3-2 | CATLRQGGETQYF | TGTGCCACCCTCCGCCAGGGAGGAGAGACCCAGTACTTC
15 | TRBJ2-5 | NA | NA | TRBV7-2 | CASSLAGGAEETQYF | TGTGCCAGCAGCTTAGCCGGGGGTGCTGAAGAGACCCAGTACTTC
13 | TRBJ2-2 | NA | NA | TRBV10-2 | CASTPTRTGELFF | TGCGCCAGCACCCCAACTAGGACCGGGGAGCTGTTTTTT
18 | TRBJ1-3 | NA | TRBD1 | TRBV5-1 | CASSITTSGGLSGNTIYF | TGCGCCAGCAGCATCACCACCTCAGGGGGCCTCTCTGGAAACACCATATATTTT